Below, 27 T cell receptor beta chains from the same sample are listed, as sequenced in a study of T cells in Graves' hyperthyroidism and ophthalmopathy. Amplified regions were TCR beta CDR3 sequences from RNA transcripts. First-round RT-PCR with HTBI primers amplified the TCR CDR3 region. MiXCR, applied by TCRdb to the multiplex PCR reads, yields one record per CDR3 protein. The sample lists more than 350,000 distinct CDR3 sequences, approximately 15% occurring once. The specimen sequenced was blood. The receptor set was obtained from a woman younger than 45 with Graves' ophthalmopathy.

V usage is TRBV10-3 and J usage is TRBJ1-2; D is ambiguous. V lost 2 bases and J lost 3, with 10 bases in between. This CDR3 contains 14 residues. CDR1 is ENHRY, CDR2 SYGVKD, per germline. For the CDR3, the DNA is TGTGCCATCAGTGAGAGGGCAGGAGACTATGGCTACACCTTC. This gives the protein CAISERAGDYGYTF.

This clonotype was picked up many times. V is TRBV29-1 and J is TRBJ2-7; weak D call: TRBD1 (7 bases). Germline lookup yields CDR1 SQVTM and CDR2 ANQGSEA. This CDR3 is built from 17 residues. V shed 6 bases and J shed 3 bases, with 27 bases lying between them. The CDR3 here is CSVSPPGGGTVDYEQYF. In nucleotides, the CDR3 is TGCAGCGTGTCCCCGCCAGGAGGGGGGACAGTCGACTACGAGCAGTACTTC.

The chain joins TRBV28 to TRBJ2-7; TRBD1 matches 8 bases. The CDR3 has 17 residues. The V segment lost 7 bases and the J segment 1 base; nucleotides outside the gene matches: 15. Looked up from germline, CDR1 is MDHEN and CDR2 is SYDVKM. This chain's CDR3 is CASTPGQASQLSYEQYF. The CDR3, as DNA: TGTGCCAGCACCCCGGGACAGGCGTCCCAACTATCCTACGAGCAGTACTTC.

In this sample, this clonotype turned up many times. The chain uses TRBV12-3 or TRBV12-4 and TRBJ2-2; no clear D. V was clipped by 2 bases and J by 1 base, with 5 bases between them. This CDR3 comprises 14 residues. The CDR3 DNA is TGTGCCAGCAGTTTAAGCAGGAACACCGGGGAGCTGTTTTTT. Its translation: CASSLSRNTGELFF.

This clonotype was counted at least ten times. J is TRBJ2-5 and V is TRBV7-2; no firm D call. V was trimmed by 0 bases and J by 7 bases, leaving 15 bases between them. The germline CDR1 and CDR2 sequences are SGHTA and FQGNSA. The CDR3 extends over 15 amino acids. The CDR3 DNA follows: TGTGCCAGCAGCTTAGCAGGCCCTACGGCGGCGACCCAGTACTTC. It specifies CASSLAGPTAATQYF. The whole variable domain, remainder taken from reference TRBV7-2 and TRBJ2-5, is GAGVSQSPSNKVTEKGKDVELRCDPISGHTALYWYRQSLGQGLEFLIYFQGNSAPDKSGLPSDRFSAERTGGSVSTLTIQRTQQEDSAVYLCASSLAGPTAATQYFGPGTRLLVL.

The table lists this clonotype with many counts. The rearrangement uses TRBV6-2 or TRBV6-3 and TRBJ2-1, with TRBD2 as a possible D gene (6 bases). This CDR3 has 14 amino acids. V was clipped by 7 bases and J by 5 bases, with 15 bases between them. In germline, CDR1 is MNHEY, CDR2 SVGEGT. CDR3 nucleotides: TGTGCCAGCAACGGCAGGAGGAGGGACAATGAGCAGTTCTTC. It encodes CASNGRRRDNEQFF.

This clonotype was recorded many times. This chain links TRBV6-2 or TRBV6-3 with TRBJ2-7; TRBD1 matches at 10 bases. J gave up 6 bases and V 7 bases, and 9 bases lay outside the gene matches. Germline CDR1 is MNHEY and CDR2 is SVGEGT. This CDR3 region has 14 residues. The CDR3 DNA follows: TGTGCCAGCAACGAGCCGGGACAGGGGTCCGAGCAGTACTTC. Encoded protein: CASNEPGQGSEQYF.

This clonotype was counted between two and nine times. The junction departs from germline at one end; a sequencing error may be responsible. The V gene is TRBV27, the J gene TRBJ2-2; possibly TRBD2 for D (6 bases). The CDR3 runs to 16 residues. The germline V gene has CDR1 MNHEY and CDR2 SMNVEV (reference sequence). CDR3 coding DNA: TGTGCCAACAGTTCTCAGCGGGTGACGAACACCGGGGAGCTGTTTTTT. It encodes CANSSQRVTNTGELFF.

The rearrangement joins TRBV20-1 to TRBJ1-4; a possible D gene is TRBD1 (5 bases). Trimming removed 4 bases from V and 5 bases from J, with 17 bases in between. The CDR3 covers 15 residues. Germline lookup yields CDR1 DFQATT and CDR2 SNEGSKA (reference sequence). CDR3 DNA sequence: TGCAGTGCTACCCTCTCCGGGACGGCGAATGAAAAACTGTTTTTT. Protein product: CSATLSGTANEKLFF.

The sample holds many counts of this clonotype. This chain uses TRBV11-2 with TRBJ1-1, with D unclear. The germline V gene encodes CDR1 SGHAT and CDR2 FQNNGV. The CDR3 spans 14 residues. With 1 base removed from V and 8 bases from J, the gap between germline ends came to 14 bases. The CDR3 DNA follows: TGTGCCAGCAGCTTAGTGCCCGCGGGAGGGGAAGCTTTCTTT. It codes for CASSLVPAGGEAFF.

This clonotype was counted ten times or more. In nucleotides, the CDR3 is TGTGCCAGCTTAGAAAGAGGGTTGACACCCCTCCACTTT. This encodes CASLERGLTPLHF. This rearrangement joins TRBV2 to TRBJ1-6; no clear D gene. Germline V gene data show CDR1 as SNHLY and CDR2 as FYNNEI. V was pared by 8 bases and J by 11 bases, with 16 bases between. The CDR3 spans 13 residues.

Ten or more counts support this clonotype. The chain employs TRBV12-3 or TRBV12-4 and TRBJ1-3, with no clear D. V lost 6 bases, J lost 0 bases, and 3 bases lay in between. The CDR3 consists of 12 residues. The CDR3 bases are TGTGCCAGCAGCAACTCTGGAAACACCATATATTTT. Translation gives CASSNSGNTIYF.

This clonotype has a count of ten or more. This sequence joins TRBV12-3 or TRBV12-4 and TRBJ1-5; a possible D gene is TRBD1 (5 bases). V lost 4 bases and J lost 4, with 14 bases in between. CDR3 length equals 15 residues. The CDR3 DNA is TGTGCCAGCAGTTCGGACACCCTAATGAATCAGCCCCAGCATTTT. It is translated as CASSSDTLMNQPQHF.

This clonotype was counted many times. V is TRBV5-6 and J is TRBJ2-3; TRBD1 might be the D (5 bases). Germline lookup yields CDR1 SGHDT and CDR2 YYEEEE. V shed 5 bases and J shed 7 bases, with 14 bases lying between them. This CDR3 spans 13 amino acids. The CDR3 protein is CASRQGAVHTQYF. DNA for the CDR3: TGTGCCAGCAGACAAGGGGCCGTACATACGCAGTATTTT.

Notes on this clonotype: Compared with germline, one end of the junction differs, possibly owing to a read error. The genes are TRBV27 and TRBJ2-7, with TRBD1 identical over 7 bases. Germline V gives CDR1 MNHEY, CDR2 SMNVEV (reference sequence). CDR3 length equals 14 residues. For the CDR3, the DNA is TGTGCCAGTAGTTGGGACAGCCTCTCCTACGAGCAGTACTTC. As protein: CASSWDSLSYEQYF.

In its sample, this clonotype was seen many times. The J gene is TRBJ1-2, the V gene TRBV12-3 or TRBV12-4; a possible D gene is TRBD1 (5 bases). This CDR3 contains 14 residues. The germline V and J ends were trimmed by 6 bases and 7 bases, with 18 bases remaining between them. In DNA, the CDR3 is TGTGCCAGCAGCCCCGGAGGACAATGGGGTGGCTACACCTTC. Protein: CASSPGGQWGGYTF.

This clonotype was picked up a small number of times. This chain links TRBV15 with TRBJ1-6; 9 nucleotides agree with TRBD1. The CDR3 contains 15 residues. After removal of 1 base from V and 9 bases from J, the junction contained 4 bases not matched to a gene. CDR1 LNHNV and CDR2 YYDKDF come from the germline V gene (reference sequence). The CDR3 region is CATSRVGQGSSPLHF. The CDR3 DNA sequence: TGTGCCACCAGCAGAGTGGGACAGGGCAGTTCACCCCTCCACTTT.

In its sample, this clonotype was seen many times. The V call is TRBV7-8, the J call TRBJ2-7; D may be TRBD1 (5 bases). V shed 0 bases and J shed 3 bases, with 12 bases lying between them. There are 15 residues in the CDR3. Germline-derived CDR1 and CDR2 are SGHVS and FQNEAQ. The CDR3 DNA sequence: TGTGCCAGCAGCTTAGCAAGGGGTTCTTTCTACGAGCAGTACTTC. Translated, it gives CASSLARGSFYEQYF.

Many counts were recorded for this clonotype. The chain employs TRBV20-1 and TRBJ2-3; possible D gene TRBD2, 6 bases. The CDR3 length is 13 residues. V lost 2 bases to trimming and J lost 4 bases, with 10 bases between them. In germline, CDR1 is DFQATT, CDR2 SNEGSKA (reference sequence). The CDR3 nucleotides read TGCAGTGCTAGACGGGGGAACGCAGATACGCAGTATTTT. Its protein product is CSARRGNADTQYF.

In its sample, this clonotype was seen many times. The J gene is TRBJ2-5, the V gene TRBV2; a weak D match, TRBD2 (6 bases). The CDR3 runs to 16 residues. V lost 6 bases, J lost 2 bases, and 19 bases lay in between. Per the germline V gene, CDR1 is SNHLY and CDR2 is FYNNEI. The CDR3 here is CASREGPGATQETQYF. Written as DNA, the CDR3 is TGTGCCAGCAGGGAGGGACCTGGGGCAACTCAAGAGACCCAGTACTTC. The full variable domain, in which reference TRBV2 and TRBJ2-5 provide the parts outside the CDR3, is EPEVTQTPSHQVTQMGQEVILRCVPISNHLYFYWYRQILGQKVEFLVSFYNNEISEKSEIFDDQFSVERPDGSNFTLKIRSTKLEDSAMYFCASREGPGATQETQYFGPGTRLLVL.

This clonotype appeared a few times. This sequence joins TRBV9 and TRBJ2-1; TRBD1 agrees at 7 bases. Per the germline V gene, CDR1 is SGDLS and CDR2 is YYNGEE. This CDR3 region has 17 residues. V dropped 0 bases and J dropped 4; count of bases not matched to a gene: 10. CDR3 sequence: CASSVGTTGEWYNEQFF. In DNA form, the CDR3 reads TGTGCCAGCAGCGTAGGAACCACAGGGGAGTGGTACAATGAGCAGTTCTTC.

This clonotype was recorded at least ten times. CDR3: CASSLKGRHEQYF. CDR3 sequence (DNA): TGTGCCAGCAGCCTCAAAGGGCGCCACGAGCAGTACTTC. The chain links TRBV3-1 to TRBJ2-7; D is uncertain. CDR3 size: 13 residues. Germline lookup yields CDR1 LGHDT and CDR2 YNNKEL (reference sequence). Trimming removed 4 bases from V and 5 bases from J, with 12 bases in between.

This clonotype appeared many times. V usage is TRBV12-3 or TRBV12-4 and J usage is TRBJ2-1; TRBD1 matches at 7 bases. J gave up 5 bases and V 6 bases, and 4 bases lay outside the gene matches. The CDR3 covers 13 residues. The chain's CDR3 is CASRGTVNNEQFF. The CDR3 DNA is TGTGCCAGCAGGGGGACAGTTAACAATGAGCAGTTCTTC.

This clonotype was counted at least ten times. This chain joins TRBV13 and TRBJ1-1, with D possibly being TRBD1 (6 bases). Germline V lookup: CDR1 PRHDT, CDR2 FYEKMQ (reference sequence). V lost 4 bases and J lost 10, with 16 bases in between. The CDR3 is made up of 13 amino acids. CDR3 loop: CASSYAGAYIAFF. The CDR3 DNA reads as TGTGCCAGCAGCTATGCGGGGGCGTACATAGCTTTCTTT. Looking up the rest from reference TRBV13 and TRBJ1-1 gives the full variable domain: AAGVIQSPRHLIKEKRETATLKCYPIPRHDTVYWYQQGPGQDPQFLISFYEKMQSDKGSIPDRFSAQQFSDYHSELNMSSLELGDSALYFCASSYAGAYIAFFGQGTRLTVV.

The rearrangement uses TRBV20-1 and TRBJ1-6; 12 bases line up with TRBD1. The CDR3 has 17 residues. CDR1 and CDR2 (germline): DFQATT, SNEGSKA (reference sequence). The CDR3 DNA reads TGCAGCGGAACCGGGACAGGGGGCACCTTATATAATTCACCCCTCCACTTT. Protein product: CSGTGTGGTLYNSPLHF.

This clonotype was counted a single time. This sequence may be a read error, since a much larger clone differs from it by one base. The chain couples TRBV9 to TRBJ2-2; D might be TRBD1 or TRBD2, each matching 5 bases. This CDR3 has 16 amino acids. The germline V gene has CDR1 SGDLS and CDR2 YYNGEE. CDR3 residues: CASSVVTLAGAGEPFF. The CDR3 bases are TGTGCCAGCAGCGTAGTTACCTTAGCTGGGGCCGGGGAGCCGTTTTTT.

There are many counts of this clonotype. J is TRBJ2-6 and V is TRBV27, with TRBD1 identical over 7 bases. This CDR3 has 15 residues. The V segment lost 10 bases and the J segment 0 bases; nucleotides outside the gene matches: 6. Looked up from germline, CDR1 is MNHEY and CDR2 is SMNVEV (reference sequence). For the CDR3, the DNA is TGTGCCACCGGGACAGACTACTCTGGGGCCAACGTCCTGACTTTC. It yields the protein CATGTDYSGANVLTF.